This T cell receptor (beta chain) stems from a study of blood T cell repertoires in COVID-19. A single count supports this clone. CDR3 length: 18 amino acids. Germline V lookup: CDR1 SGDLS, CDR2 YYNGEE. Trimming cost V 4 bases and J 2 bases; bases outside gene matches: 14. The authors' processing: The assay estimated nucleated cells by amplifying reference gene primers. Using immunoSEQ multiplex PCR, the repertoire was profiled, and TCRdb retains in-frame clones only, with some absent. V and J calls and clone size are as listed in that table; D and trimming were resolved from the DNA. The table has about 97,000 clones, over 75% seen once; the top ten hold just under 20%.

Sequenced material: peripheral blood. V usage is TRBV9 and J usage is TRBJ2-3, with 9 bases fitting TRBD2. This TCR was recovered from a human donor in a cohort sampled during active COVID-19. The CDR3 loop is CASSLGVSGRGFTDTQYF. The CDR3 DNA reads TGTGCCAGCAGCCTGGGGGTTAGCGGGAGAGGGTTCACAGATACGCAGTATTTT.